Following are 2 T cell receptor beta chains from one sample sequenced in a study of shared clonotypes between healthy human individuals. The method was immunoSEQ multiplex PCR; TCRdb's version includes in-frame clones alone and lacks a portion of them. This table holds under 130,000 clones, about 66% found once. The source material was memory CD8+ T cells sorted from blood. Noted subset: CD45RO+ cells pooled with CCR7-negative TemRA cells. Receptors originate from a woman aged 25-40 years in good health.

The V call is TRBV4-1, the J call TRBJ2-6, with TRBD1 matching 7 bases. Germline lookup yields CDR1 MGHRA and CDR2 YSYEKL. Unmatched junction bases numbered 14, after V lost 4 bases and J lost 2 bases. The CDR3 length is 19 residues. For the CDR3, the DNA is TGCGCCAGCAGCCCGTCGCACCTAGACAGGGTCGCTGGGGCCAACGTCCTGACTTTC. Translated: CASSPSHLDRVAGANVLTF.

J is TRBJ2-2 and V is TRBV5-1; maybe TRBD2 (5 bases). The germline gives CDR1 SGHRS, CDR2 YFSETQ. The CDR3 loop spans 15 amino acids. V lost 6 bases to trimming and J lost 1 base, with 13 bases between them. CDR3 amino acids: CASKGLAENTGELFF. In nucleotides, the CDR3 is TGCGCCAGCAAAGGACTGGCAGAGAACACCGGGGAGCTGTTTTTT.